This T cell receptor beta chain was sequenced for a study of blood T cell repertoires in COVID-19. About the study: Acute and convalescent COVID-19 specimens originated in the United States, Italy and Spain.

How the authors handled the data: Reference gene primers were amplified, and this amplification served to estimate nucleated cell counts. The protocol was immunoSEQ multiplex PCR, while the TCRdb copy is restricted to in-frame clones and leaves out a portion. The V and J calls and clone size come from that table; D and trimming were worked out from the DNA. The data show around 170,000 clones, roughly 85% seen once. This CDR3 spans 13 amino acids. The ends were cut back, 4 bases at V and 2 bases at J, with 8 bases in the middle. Per germline, CDR1 SGHDN and CDR2 FVKESK. The source of this sequence is a man aged 50 to 60 with active or convalescent COVID-19. V usage is TRBV14 and J usage is TRBJ2-5; D is unresolved. The sequencing sample was made of peripheral blood. DNA for the CDR3: TGTGCCAGCAGCCGTCTGAGACAAGAGACCCAGTACTTC. It yields the protein CASSRLRQETQYF.